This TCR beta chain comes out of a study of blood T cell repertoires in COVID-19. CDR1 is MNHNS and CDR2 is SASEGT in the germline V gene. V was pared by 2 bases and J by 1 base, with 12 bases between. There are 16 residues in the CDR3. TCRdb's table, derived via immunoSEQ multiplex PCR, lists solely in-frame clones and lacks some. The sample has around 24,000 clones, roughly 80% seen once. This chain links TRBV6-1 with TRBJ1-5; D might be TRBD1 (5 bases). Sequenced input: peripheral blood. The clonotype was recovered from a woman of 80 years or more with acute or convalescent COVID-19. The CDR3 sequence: CASSELRGFSNQPQHF. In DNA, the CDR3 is TGTGCCAGCAGTGAACTACGGGGGTTCAGCAATCAGCCCCAGCATTTT.